This T cell receptor beta chain was recovered during a study of blood T cell repertoires in COVID-19. Study-wide context: Sources were T cells, B-cell-depleted T cells, or PBMCs; the material itself was cDNA or gDNA.

Assay: immunoSEQ multiplex PCR; the TCRdb copy retains only in-frame clones and omits some. The profile shows 95,000 to 150,000 clones, over 75% of them singletons. Trimming cost V 4 bases and J 1 base, with 16 bases left between them. Per the germline V gene, CDR1 is LGHDT and CDR2 is YNNKEL (reference sequence). This CDR3 is built from 16 residues. The sequenced sample consisted of peripheral blood. This sequence originates from a man in his 60s with active or convalescent COVID-19. The rearrangement joins TRBV3-1 (or the pseudogene TRBV3-2) to TRBJ1-1, with no clear D. The CDR3 nucleotides are TGTGCCAGCAGCCTCCCGGGATCAGCAAAGAACACTGAAGCTTTCTTT. Encoded protein: CASSLPGSAKNTEAFF.